This T cell receptor beta chain was sequenced during a study of shared clonotypes between healthy human individuals. Study at large: Per-donor plates numbered three CD4 naive, three CD4 memory, two CD8 naive and one CD8 memory.

For each subset, genomic DNA was distributed in equal portions over several immunoSEQ plates. In the authors' workflow: Because ImmunoSEQ provided only junction sequences with no quality scores, the filtering differed. Sequencing was performed with immunoSEQ multiplex PCR; in TCRdb, only in-frame clones are kept and a portion is missing. The D gene and trimming were derived from the DNA, and the V and J assignments and clone size from that table. The sample lists some 2 million clones; approximately 94% were seen once. The ends lost 5 bases at V and 6 bases at J; junction bases unmatched: 13. CDR1 and CDR2 from the germline V gene are MNHEY and SMNVEV (reference sequence). There are 16 residues in the CDR3. Terminally differentiated effector memory CD45RA+ cells were excluded from the naive CD8 cells, which were CD45RO-negative and positively selected for CCR7.

V is TRBV27 and J is TRBJ1-2; 9 bases map to TRBD1. This TCR came from a young man in good health. The sample was naive CD8+ T cells sorted from blood. CDR3 loop: CASSPEGQGPANGYTF. The CDR3 coding sequence is TGTGCCAGCAGTCCCGAAGGACAGGGGCCCGCGAATGGCTACACCTTC.